These 4 T cell receptor beta chains were sequenced from one sample in a study of blood T cell repertoires in COVID-19. Method: immunoSEQ multiplex PCR; TCRdb's copy keeps in-frame clones and lacks some. The sample has 70,000 to 80,000 clones; more than 75% are singletons. Sequences were obtained from peripheral blood. The receptors shown here come from an elderly woman with acute or convalescent COVID-19.

The chain uses TRBV14 and TRBJ2-1, with 7 bases identical to TRBD2. The CDR3 runs 17 residues. The germline gives CDR1 SGHDN, CDR2 FVKESK. V trimming: 5 bases; J trimming: 5 bases; junction bases outside the gene matches: 15. In DNA, the CDR3 is TGTGCCAGCAGCTTACGTCGGAGTCTAGCGGATAACAATGAGCAGTTCTTC. Its protein product is CASSLRRSLADNNEQFF.

The rearrangement links TRBV6-6 to TRBJ1-2; D is possibly TRBD1 (5 bases). The germline CDR1 and CDR2 sequences are MNHNY and SVGAGI (reference sequence). Trimming took 6 bases from V and 6 from J, leaving 17 bases between them. The CDR3 length is 14 residues. CDR3 nucleotides: TGTGCCAGCAGCCCACGGAGGGGAGGCCATGGCTACACCTTC. It is translated as CASSPRRGGHGYTF.

The chain is built from TRBV6-6 and TRBJ2-1, with TRBD1 identical over 7 bases. The CDR3 covers 12 residues. Germline assignment: CDR1 MNHNY and CDR2 SVGAGI (reference sequence). V gave up 6 bases and J gave up 14 bases; unmatched junction bases: 10. The CDR3 region has the DNA TGTGCCAGCAGATCCCTACAGGGGATGAAGTTCTTC. It specifies CASRSLQGMKFF.

J is TRBJ2-2 and V is TRBV9; a weak D match, TRBD1 (5 bases). CDR1 is SGDLS, CDR2 YYNGEE, per germline. Trimming took 1 base from V and 4 from J, leaving 11 bases between them. The CDR3 is 15 amino acids. In DNA form, the CDR3 reads TGTGCCAGCAGCGTACGGCAGGGTAGCACCGGGGAGCTGTTTTTT. Translated, it gives CASSVRQGSTGELFF.